Below, 15 T cell receptor beta chains from the same sample are listed, as sequenced in a study of T-cell reconstitution after alpha-beta-depleted transplantation in children. This sample's TCRbeta library carried unique molecular identifier barcodes. TCRdb re-called the PCR reads through MiXCR, storing one row per CDR3 protein. This sample has about 610,000 distinct CDR3 sequences, with 20% to 30% found just once. Sequences were derived from PBMCs, sampled before TCRalphabeta/CD19-depleted stem cell transplant. Receptor source: a boy under two years old with Wiskott-Aldrich syndrome, due to receive a stem cell transplant.

The chain combines TRBV11-2 with TRBJ1-5; D perhaps matches TRBD1 (6 bases). CDR1 and CDR2 from the germline V gene are SGHAT and FQNNGV. V gave up 1 base and J gave up 0 bases, with 19 bases separating them. There are 19 residues in the CDR3. CDR3 coding DNA: TGTGCCAGCAGCTTAGTTGGGACAATCCCTACTCTTAGCAATCAGCCCCAGCATTTT. This gives the protein CASSLVGTIPTLSNQPQHF.

This clonotype was seen a few times. The rearrangement links TRBV4-1 to TRBJ1-5, with D uncertain. This CDR3 region has 16 residues. The germline V gene has CDR1 MGHRA and CDR2 YSYEKL. The V gene lost 1 base and the J gene lost 0 bases, with 10 bases spanning the gap. This CDR3 is CASSQVDGYSNQPQHF. The CDR3 DNA sequence: TGCGCCAGCAGCCAAGTTGACGGATATAGCAATCAGCCCCAGCATTTT.

V usage is TRBV9 and J usage is TRBJ2-1; 7 bases agree with TRBD2. This CDR3 comprises 17 residues. J gave up 4 bases and V 0 bases, and 10 bases lay outside the gene matches. The germline V gene encodes CDR1 SGDLS and CDR2 YYNGEE. The CDR3 sequence is CASSVEVGTSAYNEQFF. As DNA, the CDR3 is TGTGCCAGCAGCGTAGAAGTGGGTACTAGCGCATACAATGAGCAGTTCTTC.

This clonotype was seen more than once but under ten times. The chain carries TRBV7-3 and TRBJ2-1, with TRBD2 matching over 7 bases. The CDR3 is 15 residues long. Germline V CDR1 and CDR2: SGHTA, FQGTGA. J was trimmed by 4 bases and V by 3 bases; bases with no gene match: 6. CDR3 in DNA: TGTGCCAGCAGCTTTGGGGCTAGCGGATACAATGAGCAGTTCTTC. Residues: CASSFGASGYNEQFF.

This clonotype came up a few times. This chain joins TRBV20-1 and TRBJ2-1, with D possibly TRBD2 on 5 matching bases. Germline V lookup: CDR1 DFQATT, CDR2 SNEGSKA (reference sequence). Trimming removed 3 bases at V and 4 bases at J, with 16 bases between. CDR3 length equals 15 residues. CDR3 DNA sequence: TGCAGTGCTAGCGCACGGCGGGCGACGTACAATGAGCAGTTCTTC. This codes for CSASARRATYNEQFF.

The table lists this clonotype with a few counts. This chain connects TRBV10-3 to TRBJ2-3; D not certain. Germline V gene lookup returns CDR1 ENHRY and CDR2 SYGVKD. Trimming took 0 bases from V and 4 from J, leaving 2 bases between them. The CDR3 has 12 amino acids. This CDR3 reads CAISESADTQYF. The CDR3 DNA reads TGTGCCATCAGTGAGTCTGCAGATACGCAGTATTTT.

In its sample, this clonotype was seen a few times. The rearrangement links TRBV11-2 to TRBJ2-3; TRBD2 matches at 7 bases. Germline CDR1 reads SGHAT; CDR2 reads FQNNGV. The CDR3 has 18 residues. V was pared by 0 bases and J by 7 bases, with 16 bases of the junction left unmatched. CDR3: CASSLEVAGTPISHTQYF. The CDR3 region has the DNA TGTGCCAGCAGCTTAGAGGTAGCGGGCACTCCAATCTCACATACGCAGTATTTT.

Note on this clonotype: A read error may account for a junction end that differs from germline. V gene TRBV24-1 combines with J gene TRBJ2-1; 10 nucleotides line up with TRBD2. CDR1 is KGHDR and CDR2 is SFDVKD in the germline V gene. This CDR3 region has 14 residues. CDR3 sequence (DNA): TGTGCCACCAGTGCTAGCGGGAGCTACAATGACCAGTTCTTC. As protein: CATSASGSYNDQFF.

The sample holds a few counts of this clonotype. The V call is TRBV20-1, the J call TRBJ2-2; the D gene is possibly TRBD2 (6 bases). Trimming removed 3 bases at V and 4 bases at J, with 9 bases between. CDR1 is DFQATT, CDR2 SNEGSKA, per germline (reference sequence). The CDR3 is made up of 13 amino acids. The CDR3 loop reads CSASGSFTGELFF. Written as DNA, the CDR3 is TGCAGTGCTAGCGGGAGTTTCACCGGGGAGCTGTTTTTT.

The CDR3 DNA follows: TGTGCCAGCAGAGCCTCAGGGGGCGTCTCCACCGGGGAGCTGTTTTTT. Amino acid sequence: CASRASGGVSTGELFF. The genes are TRBV6-1 and TRBJ2-2, with 8 bases aligning to TRBD1. Germline-derived CDR1 and CDR2 are MNHNS and SASEGT. This CDR3 contains 16 residues. J gave up 4 bases and V 6 bases, and 10 bases lay outside the gene matches.

The chain carries TRBV25-1 and TRBJ2-7, with D hard to call. The V and J ends lost 4 bases and 7 bases respectively, with 5 bases between them. There are 10 residues in the CDR3. Per the germline V gene, CDR1 is MGHDK and CDR2 is SYGVNS. CDR3 DNA: TGTGCCAGCAGTGGCCCTGAGCAGTACTTC. It translates to CASSGPEQYF.

This sequence joins TRBV5-1 and TRBJ2-7; TRBD1 matches 7 bases. V gave up 0 bases and J gave up 6 bases; unmatched junction bases: 3. Germline-derived CDR1 and CDR2 are SGHRS and YFSETQ. The CDR3 covers 13 residues. CDR3 loop: CASSLGGGSEQYF. DNA of the CDR3: TGCGCCAGCAGCTTGGGAGGGGGCAGCGAGCAGTACTTC.

V usage is TRBV5-1 and J usage is TRBJ2-3; TRBD2 aligns across 10 bases. V was clipped by 4 bases and J by 2 bases; unmatched bases: 10. The germline V gene encodes CDR1 SGHRS and CDR2 YFSETQ. There are 17 residues in the CDR3. The CDR3 bases are TGCGCCAGCAGCCTGGGGACTAGCGCCGAACTCACAGATACGCAGTATTTT. Its protein is CASSLGTSAELTDTQYF.

The chain uses TRBV20-1 and TRBJ2-7; 10 nucleotides align to TRBD2. This CDR3 spans 16 amino acids. Germline V gene data show CDR1 as DFQATT and CDR2 as SNEGSKA (reference sequence). After removal of 1 base from V and 0 bases from J, the junction contained 6 bases not matched to a gene. The CDR3 is CSARGLAGEPSYEQYF. The CDR3, as DNA: TGCAGTGCTAGAGGTCTAGCGGGGGAGCCCTCCTACGAGCAGTACTTC.

This clonotype occurred a few times. The rearrangement uses TRBV18 and TRBJ2-3; 8 nucleotides match TRBD2. This CDR3 comprises 18 residues. Germline CDR1 and CDR2: KGHSH and LQKENI. V trimming: 3 bases; J trimming: 6 bases; junction bases outside the gene matches: 17. CDR3 sequence (DNA): TGTGCCAGCTCACCTTTACCTACTAGAGCGGGAGTTGTGGATACGCAGTATTTT. This gives the protein CASSPLPTRAGVVDTQYF.